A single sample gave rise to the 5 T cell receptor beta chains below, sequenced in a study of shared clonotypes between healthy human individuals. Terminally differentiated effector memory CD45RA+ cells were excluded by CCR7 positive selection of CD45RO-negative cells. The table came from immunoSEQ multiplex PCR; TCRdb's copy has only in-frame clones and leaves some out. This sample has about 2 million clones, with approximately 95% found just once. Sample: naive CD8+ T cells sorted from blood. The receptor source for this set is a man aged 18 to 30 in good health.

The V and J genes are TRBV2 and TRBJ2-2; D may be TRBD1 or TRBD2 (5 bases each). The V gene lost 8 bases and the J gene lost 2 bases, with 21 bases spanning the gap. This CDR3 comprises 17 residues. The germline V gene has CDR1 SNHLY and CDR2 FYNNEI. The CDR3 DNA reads TGTGCCAGCTACTTGTGGGCGAACGGGGCCAACACCGGGGAGCTGTTTTTT. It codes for CASYLWANGANTGELFF.

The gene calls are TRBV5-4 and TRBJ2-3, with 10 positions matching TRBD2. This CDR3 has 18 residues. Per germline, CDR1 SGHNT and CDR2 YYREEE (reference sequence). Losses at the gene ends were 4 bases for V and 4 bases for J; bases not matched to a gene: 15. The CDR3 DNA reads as TGTGCCAGCAGCCCCTGGGGGTGGAGCGGGGGGGAGCCAGATACGCAGTATTTT. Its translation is CASSPWGWSGGEPDTQYF.

In DNA, the CDR3 is TGTGCCAGCAGCTTAGAAGGGACAGGGGGCCATGAGCAGTTCTTC. The encoded protein is CASSLEGTGGHEQFF. The chain uses TRBV7-9 and TRBJ2-1, with 12 bases lining up with TRBD1. Germline V lookup: CDR1 SEHNR, CDR2 FQNEAQ (reference sequence). J gave up 8 bases and V 1 base, and 3 bases lay outside the gene matches. There are 15 residues in the CDR3.

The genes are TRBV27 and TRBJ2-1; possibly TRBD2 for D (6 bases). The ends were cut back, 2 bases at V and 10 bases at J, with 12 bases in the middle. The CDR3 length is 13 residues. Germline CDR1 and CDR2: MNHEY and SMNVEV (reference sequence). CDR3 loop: CASSLGGPEEQFF. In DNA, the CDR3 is TGTGCCAGCAGTTTAGGAGGGCCGGAAGAGCAGTTCTTC.

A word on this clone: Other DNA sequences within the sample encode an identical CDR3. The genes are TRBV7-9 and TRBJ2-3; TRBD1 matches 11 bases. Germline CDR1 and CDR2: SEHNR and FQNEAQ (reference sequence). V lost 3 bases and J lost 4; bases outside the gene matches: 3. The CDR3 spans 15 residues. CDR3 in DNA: TGTGCCAGCAGCTTCGGACAGGGGGCCGCAGATACGCAGTATTTT. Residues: CASSFGQGAADTQYF.